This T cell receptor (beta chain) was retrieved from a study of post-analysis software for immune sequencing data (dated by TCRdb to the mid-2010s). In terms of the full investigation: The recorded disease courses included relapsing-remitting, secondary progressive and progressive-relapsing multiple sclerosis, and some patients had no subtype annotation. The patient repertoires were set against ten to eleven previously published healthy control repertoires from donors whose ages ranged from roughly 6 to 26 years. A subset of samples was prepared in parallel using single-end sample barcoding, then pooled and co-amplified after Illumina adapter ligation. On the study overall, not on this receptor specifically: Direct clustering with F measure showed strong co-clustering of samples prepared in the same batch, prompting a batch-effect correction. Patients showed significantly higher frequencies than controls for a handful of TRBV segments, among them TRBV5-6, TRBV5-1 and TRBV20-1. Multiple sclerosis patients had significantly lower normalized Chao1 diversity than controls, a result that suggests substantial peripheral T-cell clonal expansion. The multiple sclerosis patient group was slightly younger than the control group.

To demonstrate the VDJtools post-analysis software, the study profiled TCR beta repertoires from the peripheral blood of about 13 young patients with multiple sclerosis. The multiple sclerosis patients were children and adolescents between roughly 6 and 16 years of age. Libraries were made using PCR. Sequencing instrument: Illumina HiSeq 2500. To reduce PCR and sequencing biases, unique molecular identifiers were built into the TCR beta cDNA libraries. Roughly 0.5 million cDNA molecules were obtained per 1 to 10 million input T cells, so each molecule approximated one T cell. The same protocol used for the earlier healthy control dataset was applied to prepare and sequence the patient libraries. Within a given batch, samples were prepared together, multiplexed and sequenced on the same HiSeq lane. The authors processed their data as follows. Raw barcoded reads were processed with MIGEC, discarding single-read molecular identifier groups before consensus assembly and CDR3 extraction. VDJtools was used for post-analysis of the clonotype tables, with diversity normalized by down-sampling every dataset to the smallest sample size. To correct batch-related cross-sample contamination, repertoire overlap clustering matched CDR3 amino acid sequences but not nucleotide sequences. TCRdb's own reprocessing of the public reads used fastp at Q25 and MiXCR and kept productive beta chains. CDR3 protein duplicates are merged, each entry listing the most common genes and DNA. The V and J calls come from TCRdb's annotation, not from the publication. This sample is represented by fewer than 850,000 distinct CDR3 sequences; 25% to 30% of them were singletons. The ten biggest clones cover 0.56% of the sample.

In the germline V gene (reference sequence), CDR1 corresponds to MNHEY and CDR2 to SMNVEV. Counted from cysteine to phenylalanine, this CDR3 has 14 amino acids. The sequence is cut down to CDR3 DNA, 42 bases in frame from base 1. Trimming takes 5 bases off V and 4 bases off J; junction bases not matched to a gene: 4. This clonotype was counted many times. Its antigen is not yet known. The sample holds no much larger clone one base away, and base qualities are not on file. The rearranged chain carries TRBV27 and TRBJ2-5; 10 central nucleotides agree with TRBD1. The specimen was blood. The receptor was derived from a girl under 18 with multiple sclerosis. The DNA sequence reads TGTGCCAGCAGTGACAGGGGGCGTCGAGAGACCCAGTACTTC. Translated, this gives CASSDRGRRETQYF.